This TCR beta chain was identified in a study of T cells after posttransplantation cyclophosphamide. Germline CDR1 SEHNR, CDR2 FQNEAQ (reference sequence). V dropped 5 bases and J dropped 2; count of bases not matched to a gene: 5. CDR3 length: 15 residues. This related bone marrow graft donor gave peripheral blood on the day of marrow donation. The naive gate required viable CD3+CD4+ or CD3+CD8+ cells with CCR7+CD45RA+CD45RO-CD95-CD27+CD28+ phenotype. Study-level results: Recipient CMV seropositivity and CMV reactivation strongly tracked TRB clonality. Later blood repertoires were often dominated by clones from the donor CD8+ memory compartment.

Sequencing used immunoSEQ multiplex PCR; TCRdb keeps in-frame clones, though not all of them. Altogether 8,500 to 9,500 clones are present, nearly 99% being singletons, with the ten largest covering approximately 0.25%. In the case of this clone: Antigen specificity is unknown.

The sequence was collected from a man aged 50-60 years in good health, CMV-negative, and a related stem cell transplant donor. Sequencing was performed on naive CD8+ T cells sorted from PBMCs. The chain recombines TRBV7-9 with TRBJ1-2; TRBD1 matches at 10 bases. The CDR3 DNA is TGTGCCAGCAGCACTTCGACAGGGGGCAACTATGGCTACACCTTC. Encoded protein: CASSTSTGGNYGYTF.